A single sample gave rise to the 27 T cell receptor beta chains below, sequenced in a study of PD-1 blockade in classical Hodgkin lymphoma. Sequenced by immunoSEQ multiplex PCR; TCRdb stores in-frame clones only, minus some. This sample has 10,000 to 15,000 clones; 70% to 85% occur once, and the top ten carry more than 0.85%. Indicated time point: cycle 4 day 1 (C4D1), after about 6 weeks of nivolumab. With no exception, relapse followed autologous stem cell transplantation in all patients, and brentuximab vedotin exposure varied. CD4+ T cells were purified from thawed PBMCs by negative selection. This material consisted of CD4+ T cells from blood, taken before the fourth cycle of nivolumab. The receptors here all came from a human donor with classical Hodgkin lymphoma.

The V and J genes are TRBV25-1 and TRBJ2-5; 9 bases line up with TRBD2. Per the germline V gene, CDR1 is MGHDK and CDR2 is SYGVNS. The V and J ends lost 6 bases and 2 bases, in that order; junction bases with no gene match: 1. This CDR3 is built from 13 residues. The CDR3 spells CASRLAGQETQYF. The CDR3 bases are TGTGCCAGCAGGCTAGCGGGACAAGAGACCCAGTACTTC.

The chain employs TRBV27 and TRBJ2-7, with D unresolved. The CDR3 has 14 residues. V lost 2 bases to trimming and J lost 1 base, with 9 bases between them. Germline V CDR1 and CDR2: MNHEY, SMNVEV (reference sequence). The CDR3 region has the DNA TGTGCCAGCAGTTTAACAGCCTTGTCCTACGAGCAGTACTTC. Amino acids: CASSLTALSYEQYF.

The V call is TRBV5-4, the J call TRBJ2-3, with 7 nucleotides matching TRBD2. The CDR3 runs to 14 residues. The V segment lost 4 bases and the J segment 1 base; nucleotides outside the gene matches: 3. Germline V gene data show CDR1 as SGHNT and CDR2 as YYREEE (reference sequence). Here the CDR3 DNA reads TGTGCCAGCAGCCGCGGGAGAGGCACAGATACGCAGTATTTT. The encoded protein is CASSRGRGTDTQYF.

The chain is built from TRBV13 and TRBJ2-1; 13 bases are shared with TRBD2. The V segment lost 6 bases and the J segment 8 bases; nucleotides outside the gene matches: 10. CDR3 size: 16 residues. Germline assignment: CDR1 PRHDT and CDR2 FYEKMQ (reference sequence). The CDR3 reads CASRPTSGRASDEQFF. CDR3 in DNA: TGTGCCAGCAGACCAACTAGCGGGAGGGCCTCGGATGAGCAGTTCTTC.

This clone has only a few counts. The genes are TRBV4-2 and TRBJ2-7; 7 bases line up with TRBD2. The CDR3 is 15 residues long. With V trimmed by 2 bases and J by 6 bases, 10 bases remained unmatched. Germline lookup yields CDR1 LGHNA and CDR2 YNFKEQ. The CDR3 nucleotides are TGTGCCAGCAGCCAAAGGACGGCGGGAGCGGGCGAGCAGTACTTC. Translation gives CASSQRTAGAGEQYF.

The chain combines TRBV28 with TRBJ2-4, with D perhaps matching TRBD2 (5 bases). The CDR3 contains 14 residues. CDR1 is MDHEN and CDR2 is SYDVKM in the germline V gene. V shed 9 bases and J shed 0 bases, with 12 bases lying between them. The CDR3 DNA reads as TGTGCCAGAGAGGGAACCCTAGCCAAAAACATTCAGTACTTC. Protein sequence: CAREGTLAKNIQYF.

The chain couples TRBV30 to TRBJ1-1, with D perhaps matching TRBD1 (6 bases). Germline V gives CDR1 GTSNPN, CDR2 SVGIG (reference sequence). V was pared by 5 bases and J by 11 bases, with 15 bases between. This CDR3 contains 11 residues. The CDR3 sequence is CAWAGQKIAFF. The DNA for the CDR3 is TGTGCCTGGGCCGGACAGAAAATCGCTTTCTTT.

The CDR3 protein is CASSRTKGYGYTF. The CDR3 DNA follows: TGTGCCAGCAGCAGGACAAAAGGCTATGGCTACACCTTC. This chain joins TRBV6-1 and TRBJ1-2; possible D gene TRBD1, 5 bases. CDR1 MNHNS and CDR2 SASEGT come from the germline V gene. The CDR3 runs 13 residues. Trimming removed 6 bases from V and 4 bases from J, with 12 bases in between.

The chain has TRBV4-3 and TRBJ2-6; D is ambiguous. CDR1 and CDR2 from the germline V gene are LGHNA and YSLEER. This CDR3 region has 18 residues. Trimming took 1 base from V and 0 from J, leaving 13 bases between them. CDR3 in DNA: TGCGCCAGCAGCCAAGGATCATCGGGCTCCTCTGGGGCCAACGTCCTGACTTTC. Translation gives CASSQGSSGSSGANVLTF.

This clone has only a few counts. The chain carries TRBV19 and TRBJ1-5, with D unclear. The germline V gene has CDR1 LNHDA and CDR2 SQIVND (reference sequence). Trimming shortened V by 6 bases and J by 5 bases, and 14 bases separated the two germline ends. This CDR3 is 14 amino acids long. CDR3 bases: TGTGCCAGTAGAAGGTTCGGGGAATATCAGCCCCAGCATTTT. Its protein product is CASRRFGEYQPQHF.

The J gene is TRBJ2-5, the V gene TRBV5-1; D remains unclear. V was clipped by 3 bases and J by 0 bases, with 12 bases between them. Germline V CDR1 and CDR2: SGHRS, YFSETQ. The CDR3 contains 15 residues. The CDR3 DNA is TGCGCCAGCAGCTACACACCACCGTACCAAGAGACCCAGTACTTC. This codes for CASSYTPPYQETQYF.

The chain has TRBV7-7 and TRBJ2-5, with 9 bases matching TRBD1. Germline V gene data show CDR1 as SSHAT and CDR2 as FNYEAQ (reference sequence). There are 17 residues in the CDR3. V shed 5 bases, J shed 7 bases, and the junction held 17 bases outside the gene matches. The CDR3 here is CASSPGVGGDRAATQYF. Here the CDR3 DNA reads TGTGCCAGCAGCCCGGGAGTTGGAGGGGACAGGGCCGCGACCCAGTACTTC.

CDR3 in DNA: TGTGCCAGCAGTCTGGGGGACTACGAGCAGTACTTC. This encodes CASSLGDYEQYF. This chain links TRBV5-4 with TRBJ2-7; D tentatively fits TRBD1 or TRBD2 (5 bases each). The CDR3 is 12 residues long. CDR1 and CDR2 (germline): SGHNT, YYREEE (reference sequence). The V end was cut by 5 bases, the J end by 3 bases, with 9 bases between.

The gene calls are TRBV10-2 and TRBJ2-3, with D unclear. V shed 4 bases and J shed 3 bases, with 5 bases lying between them. The CDR3 is 12 residues long. Germline V lookup: CDR1 WSHSY, CDR2 SAAADI. The CDR3 bases are TGCGCCAGCAGTGGAGCTACAGATACGCAGTATTTT. Its protein is CASSGATDTQYF.

This chain connects TRBV6-5 to TRBJ2-7; D is unresolved. This CDR3 has 11 residues. V was clipped by 6 bases and J by 4 bases, with 7 bases between them. Germline CDR1 and CDR2: MNHEY and SVGAGI. CDR3 nucleotides: TGTGCCAGCAGCTCCAGGTACGAGCAGTACTTC. Encoded protein: CASSSRYEQYF.

The chain uses TRBV28 and TRBJ2-3; D remains ambiguous. CDR1 MDHEN and CDR2 SYDVKM come from the germline V gene. Trimming removed 9 bases from V and 3 bases from J, with 7 bases in between. The CDR3 has 11 residues. CDR3 nucleotide sequence: TGTGCCAGTGAGCGAACAGATACGCAGTATTTT. Translation gives CASERTDTQYF.

The chain uses TRBV7-7 and TRBJ2-7; 9 positions agree with TRBD1. CDR3 length: 15 residues. Germline V gene sequence: CDR1 SSHAT, CDR2 FNYEAQ (reference sequence). V gave up 6 bases and J gave up 8 bases; unmatched junction bases: 14. For the CDR3, the DNA is TGTGCCAGCAGTCCAACCGGGACAGGGAAAGAAAAGCAGTACTTC. This sequence encodes CASSPTGTGKEKQYF.

The chain combines TRBV7-2 with TRBJ2-7; D not resolved. Germline assignment: CDR1 SGHTA and CDR2 FQGNSA. The CDR3 covers 13 residues. The V end was cut by 1 base, the J end by 1 base, with 5 bases between. This CDR3 is CASSLGRSYEQYF. The DNA of the CDR3 is TGTGCCAGCAGCTTAGGACGGTCCTACGAGCAGTACTTC. Filled out from reference TRBV7-2 and TRBJ2-7, the complete variable domain reads GAGVSQSPSNKVTEKGKDVELRCDPISGHTALYWYRQSLGQGLEFLIYFQGNSAPDKSGLPSDRFSAERTGGSVSTLTIQRTQQEDSAVYLCASSLGRSYEQYFGPGTRLTVT.

CDR3 sequence (DNA): TGTGCCAGCAGCCGGGCTAGCGGGGGGCAAGAGACCCAGTACTTC. Translated: CASSRASGGQETQYF. The rearrangement links TRBV7-2 to TRBJ2-5, with 11 bases lining up with TRBD2. V shed 5 bases and J 2 bases; nucleotides not matched to a gene: 4. Germline values: CDR1 SGHTA, CDR2 FQGNSA. The CDR3 consists of 15 residues.

This chain joins TRBV7-3 and TRBJ2-7; 15 nucleotides match TRBD2. Unmatched junction bases numbered 3, after V lost 5 bases and J lost 4 bases. In germline, CDR1 is SGHTA, CDR2 FQGTGA. CDR3 size: 15 residues. The CDR3 sequence is CASSKGLAGGYEQYF. The CDR3 coding sequence is TGTGCCAGCAGCAAGGGACTAGCGGGAGGTTACGAGCAGTACTTC.

This sequence joins TRBV11-3 and TRBJ2-5; 8 bases align to TRBD1. Per the germline V gene, CDR1 is SGHNT and CDR2 is YENEEA. The CDR3 has 15 amino acids. V gave up 5 bases and J gave up 4 bases; unmatched junction bases: 9. CDR3 DNA sequence: TGTGCCAGCAGCCTAATCGGGACAGGAGGAGAGACCCAGTACTTC. Amino acids: CASSLIGTGGETQYF.

J is TRBJ2-1 and V is TRBV18, with TRBD1 matching 8 bases. V gave up 0 bases and J gave up 4 bases; unmatched junction bases: 5. The CDR3 has 16 residues. Germline V CDR1 and CDR2: KGHSH, LQKENI. CDR3 bases: TGTGCCAGCTCACCACCGTGGGACAGGTCATACAATGAGCAGTTCTTC. This encodes CASSPPWDRSYNEQFF. Supplemented by reference TRBV18 and TRBJ2-1, the full variable domain reads NAGVMQNPRHLVRRRGQEARLRCSPMKGHSHVYWYRQLPEEGLKFMVYLQKENIIDESGMPKERFSAEFPKEGPSILRIQQVVRGDSAAYFCASSPPWDRSYNEQFFGPGTRLTVL.

The chain combines TRBV2 with TRBJ1-1; weak D call: TRBD1 (5 bases). Germline values: CDR1 SNHLY, CDR2 FYNNEI. V lost 8 bases, J lost 3 bases, and 16 bases lay in between. There are 14 residues in the CDR3. The CDR3 coding sequence is TGTGCCAGCGGACGGGGCAGGGAGTACACTGAAGCTTTCTTT. This encodes CASGRGREYTEAFF.

The gene calls are TRBV5-1 and TRBJ2-7; 7 nucleotides align to TRBD1. Germline V gene lookup returns CDR1 SGHRS and CDR2 YFSETQ. Trimming at V came to 5 bases and at J to 3 bases, leaving 14 bases not matched to a gene. The CDR3 contains 16 residues. The chain's CDR3 is CASSSQDRSGNYEQYF. The CDR3 nucleotides read TGCGCCAGCAGTTCCCAGGACAGGTCCGGGAACTACGAGCAGTACTTC.

This clone was seen just once. The chain uses TRBV2 and TRBJ1-2, with TRBD1 as a possible D gene (5 bases). The V and J ends lost 5 bases and 0 bases respectively, with 13 bases between them. The CDR3 spans 15 residues. Germline V CDR1 and CDR2: SNHLY, FYNNEI. CDR3 amino acids: CASSLDTNANYGYTF. Here the CDR3 DNA reads TGTGCCAGCAGTTTGGACACCAACGCTAACTATGGCTACACCTTC. Variable domain in full (rest from reference TRBV2 and TRBJ1-2): EPEVTQTPSHQVTQMGQEVILRCVPISNHLYFYWYRQILGQKVEFLVSFYNNEISEKSEIFDDQFSVERPDGSNFTLKIRSTKLEDSAMYFCASSLDTNANYGYTFGSGTRLTVV.

The chain is built from TRBV10-3 and TRBJ2-1; D is ambiguous. V was shortened by 0 bases and J by 10 bases, with 13 bases between the two germline ends. The CDR3 spans 14 residues. The germline V gene encodes CDR1 ENHRY and CDR2 SYGVKD. For the CDR3, the DNA is TGTGCCATCAGTGAGTCCTTAAGCGACCGGGAGCAGTTCTTC. Translating it yields CAISESLSDREQFF.

The CDR3 reads CAWSVFRTGGVVTEAFF. The CDR3 DNA reads as TGTGCCTGGAGTGTCTTTCGGACAGGGGGCGTCGTCACTGAAGCTTTCTTT. The rearrangement links TRBV30 to TRBJ1-1, with 11 bases aligning to TRBD1. This CDR3 contains 17 residues. CDR1 and CDR2 (germline): GTSNPN, SVGIG (reference sequence). With 0 bases clipped from V and 4 bases from J, the junction kept 10 bases outside the gene matches.